This TCR beta chain was sequenced in a study of OX40 agonist ivuxolimab in advanced cancers. Overall study: Two patients with cutaneous melanoma and one with hepatocellular carcinoma, three in total, showed partial responses.

Patients were ineligible given autoimmune disease history or systemic immunosuppression. Measured with immunoSEQ multiplex PCR; TCRdb has only the in-frame clones, and not every one. The sample holds about 37,000 clones, 86% seen once. Germline values: CDR1 LGHNA, CDR2 YSLEER. The ends were cut back, 0 bases at V and 1 base at J, with 15 bases in the middle. The CDR3 length is 18 residues. This sequence was found in an adult with an advanced solid tumor such as melanoma, head and neck, liver or kidney cancer. Here the sequenced sample was CD4+ or CD8+ T cells sorted from blood, taken in a trial of the OX40 agonist ivuxolimab. The rearrangement uses TRBV4-3 and TRBJ2-2, with D maybe TRBD2 (7 bases). CDR3 protein: CASSQDAMGGQNTGELFF. The CDR3 DNA reads as TGCGCCAGCAGCCAAGATGCCATGGGGGGGCAGAACACCGGGGAGCTGTTTTTT.